This T cell receptor (beta chain) was retrieved from a study of cytomegalovirus exposure and HLA in healthy donors. Study details: An early data release held tens of millions of unique TCRs from HLA-typed donors.

PCR amplification relied on 60 Vbeta primers (plus 13 Jbeta primers). Method: immunoSEQ multiplex PCR; TCRdb's copy keeps in-frame clones and lacks some. Of about 120,000 clones in the sample, around three quarters are singletons; the top ten hold around 4.9%. The TCR was taken from a man in his forties or fifties in good health and CMV-seropositive. What was sequenced was PBMCs.

The CDR3, as DNA: TGTGCCAGCAGTAGGGACTCTCAAGGGGAGACCCAGTACTTC. Protein sequence: CASSRDSQGETQYF. The V call is TRBV7-7, the J call TRBJ2-5, with D tentatively TRBD2 (6 bases). Germline assignment: CDR1 SSHAT and CDR2 FNYEAQ (reference sequence). V was shortened by 6 bases and J by 5 bases, with 16 bases between the two germline ends. The CDR3 sequence is 14 residues long.